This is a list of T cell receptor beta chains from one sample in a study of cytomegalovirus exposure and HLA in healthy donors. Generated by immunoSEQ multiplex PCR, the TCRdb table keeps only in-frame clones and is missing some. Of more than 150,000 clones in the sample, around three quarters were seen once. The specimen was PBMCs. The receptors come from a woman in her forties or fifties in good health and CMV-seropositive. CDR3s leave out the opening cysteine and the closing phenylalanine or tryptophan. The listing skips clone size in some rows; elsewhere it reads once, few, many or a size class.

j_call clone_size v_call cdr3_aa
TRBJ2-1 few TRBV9 ASSASWSSGSNEQF
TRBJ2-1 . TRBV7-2 ASSFNRDNEQF
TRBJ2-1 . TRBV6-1 ASSERTGIDEQF
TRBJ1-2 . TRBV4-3 ASSQENQGRNGYT
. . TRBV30 AWRYSNRDTSSYEQY
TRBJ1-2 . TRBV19 ASSIQGRYGYT
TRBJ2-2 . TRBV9 ASSVRSGGNTGELF
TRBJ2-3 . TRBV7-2 ASSLESGRGPDTQY
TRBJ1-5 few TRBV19 ASSLTGEGNQPQH
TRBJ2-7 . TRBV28 ASRGQGRPYEQY
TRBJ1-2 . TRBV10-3 AISGGGLGLGGGYT
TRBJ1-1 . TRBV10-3 AISENQGRNTEAF
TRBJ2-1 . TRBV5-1 ASSLGGGARRNEQF
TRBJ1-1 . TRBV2 ASTPPLGHTEAF
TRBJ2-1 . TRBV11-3 ASSPRATRTRPNVDEQF
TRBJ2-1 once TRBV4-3 ASSQGVLLAGGYNEQF
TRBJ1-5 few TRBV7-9 ASSASGRDLSNQPQH
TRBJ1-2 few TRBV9 ASSVDGLRRGYT
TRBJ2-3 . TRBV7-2 ASSPIAGITDTQY
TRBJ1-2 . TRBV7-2 ASSWGDRVAGYT
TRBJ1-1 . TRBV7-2 ASSPTLQGASSAEAF
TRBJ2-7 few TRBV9 ASSPQGAYEQY
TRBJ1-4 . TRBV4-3 ASSQDVGVYEKLF
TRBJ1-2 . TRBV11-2 ASSLGGGGANYGYT
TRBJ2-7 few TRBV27 ASSGLAGGPKQY
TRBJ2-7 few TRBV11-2 ASSLLTGGALPYEQY
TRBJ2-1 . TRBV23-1 ASSQSVGSRGASYNEQF
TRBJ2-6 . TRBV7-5 ARSRRGPGANVLT
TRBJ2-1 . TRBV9 ASSPRSAGGPGEQF
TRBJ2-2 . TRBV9 ASSVWSSGSGGSGELF
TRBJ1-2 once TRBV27 ASSFSRVSSNYGYT
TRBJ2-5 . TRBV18 ASSSSRGQETQY
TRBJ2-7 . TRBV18 ASSPPSGTSGKVLSYEQY
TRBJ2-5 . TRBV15 ATSRGGGETQY
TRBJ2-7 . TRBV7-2 ASSPGQFYEQY
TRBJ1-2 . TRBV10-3 AIRVEHGRGGYT
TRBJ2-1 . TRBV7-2 ASSLMYSEQF
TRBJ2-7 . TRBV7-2 ASSLDPQRSRYEQY
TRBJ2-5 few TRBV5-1 ASSLLAGLQETQY
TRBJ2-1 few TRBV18 ASSPVGGIQF
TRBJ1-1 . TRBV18 ASSPFTSGSTEAF
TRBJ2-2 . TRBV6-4 ASSDSDRGYTGELF
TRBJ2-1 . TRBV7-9 SSSSLSPSSYNEQF
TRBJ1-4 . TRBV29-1 SVRHSSNEKLF
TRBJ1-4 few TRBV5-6 ASSAGQPNEKLF
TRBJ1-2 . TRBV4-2 ASSQTQGTNYGYT
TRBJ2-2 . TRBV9 ASSPGQGNSGRVTGELF
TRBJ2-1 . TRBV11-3 ASSSYRDYNEQF
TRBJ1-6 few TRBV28 ATGTGDRSSPLH
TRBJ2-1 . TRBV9 ASSIRDYNEQF
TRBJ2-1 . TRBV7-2 ASSLVIGRAAGYNEQF
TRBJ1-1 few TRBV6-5 ASSYSLTGGTEAF
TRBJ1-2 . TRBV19 ASSWTRLEGYT